This T cell receptor beta chain was identified in a study of blood T cells in healthy people across ages. This clonotype was seen only a few times. Its matching antigen is unknown. No fewer than 5.5 micrograms of total RNA were isolated from every sample. The use of a sample-barcoded 5' primer and a J-beta primer mix characterized a second PCR of roughly 6 to 11 cycles. Sequencing yielded, for each sample, at least 3 million paired-end reads carrying CDR3. A single record per CDR3 protein comes from TCRdb applying MiXCR to the 5' RACE reads. The table shows about 1,800,000 distinct CDR3 sequences, with about 28% occurring only once. The study's findings and limits: PBMC samples, being unsorted, prevented any conclusive comparison of naive and antigen-experienced cells.

The ends were cut back, 3 bases at V and 2 bases at J, with 7 bases in the middle. This CDR3 region has 14 residues. Germline V CDR1 and CDR2: SGHDN, FVKESK. The chain recombines TRBV14 with TRBJ1-4; D gene ambiguous. Sequenced sample: blood. The clonotype comes from a woman aged 30 to 39 in good health. The CDR3 protein is CASSQRVTNEKLFF. The CDR3 DNA sequence: TGTGCCAGCAGCCAGAGAGTGACTAATGAAAAACTGTTTTTT. The variable domain in full, completed from reference TRBV14 and TRBJ1-4, reads EAGVTQFPSHSVIEKGQTVTLRCDPISGHDNLYWYRRVMGKEIKFLLHFVKESKQDESGMPNNRFLAERTGGTYSTLKVQPAELEDSGVYFCASSQRVTNEKLFFGSGTQLSVL.